The clone carrying this TCR beta chain came up once. This same CDR3 is encoded by further DNA sequences in the sample. These data originate in a study of CD8+ T cells in alopecia areata. Trimming left V 2 bases short and J 0 bases short, with 11 bases between. The CDR3 spans 15 residues. In germline, CDR1 is SGHRS, CDR2 YFSETQ. Sequencing templates came from extracted RNA that was reverse transcribed into cDNA. Generated by immunoSEQ multiplex PCR, the TCRdb table keeps only in-frame clones and is missing some. The sample shows 110,000 to 150,000 clones, 45% to 65% of them seen only once. Treatment meaning: oral pan-JAK inhibitor, 5-10 mg twice daily.

The TCR was taken from a human donor with alopecia areata. The gene calls are TRBV5-1 and TRBJ1-1; possibly TRBD1 for D (6 bases). Sequencing used CD8+ T cells sorted from blood, obtained at week 4, from a patient treated with tofacitinib. The chain's CDR3 is CASSFETGMNTEAFF. The CDR3, as DNA: TGCGCCAGCAGCTTCGAAACAGGGATGAACACTGAAGCTTTCTTT. Full variable domain (missing parts from reference TRBV5-1 and TRBJ1-1): KAGVTQTPRYLIKTRGQQVTLSCSPISGHRSVSWYQQTPGQGLQFLFEYFSETQRNKGNFPGRFSGRQFSNSRSEMNVSTLELGDSALYLCASSFETGMNTEAFFGQGTRLTVV.